The T cell receptor (beta chain) under discussion was sequenced for a study of early T cells in non-severe SARS-CoV-2 infection. Individual cDNA molecules each received unique molecular identifiers attached to them. TCRdb re-analysed the 5' RACE reads in MiXCR, keeping a single row per CDR3 protein. The data show 40,000 to 50,000 distinct CDR3 sequences, roughly 5.4% seen once. The J segment lost 3 bases and the V segment lost 6 bases, leaving 6 bases of the junction unmatched. There are 14 residues in the CDR3. The germline V gene encodes CDR1 MNHNS and CDR2 SASEGT. General study findings and limits: VDJdb matches were skewed toward anti-spike CD8 T cell responses.

Remarks on this clonotype: Its specificity is unknown.

This sequence originates from an adult who was a healthcare worker with PCR-confirmed SARS-CoV-2 infection or an uninfected control (not recorded which). Material: whole blood, obtained at baseline. The chain joins TRBV6-1 to TRBJ2-7; 9 bases are a match to TRBD1. The CDR3 is CASSRTGEHYEQYF. For the CDR3, the DNA is TGTGCCAGCAGCCGGACAGGGGAGCACTACGAGCAGTACTTC.